Each of the 5 T cell receptor beta chains below was sequenced from the same sample in a study of shared clonotypes between healthy human individuals. Clones were sequenced by immunoSEQ multiplex PCR, and TCRdb holds only the in-frame ones, with some missing. The repertoire holds about 2,100,000 clones, with about 92% as singletons. The naive CD8 subset, CD45RO-negative cells positively selected for CCR7, excluded terminally differentiated effector memory CD45RA+ cells. Sequencing used naive CD8+ T cells from PBMCs. The receptors stem from a man younger than 30 in good health. Some clones in this sample may be carry-over from other donors' samples.

The gene calls are TRBV7-9 and TRBJ1-4; D is perhaps TRBD1 (5 bases). CDR1 and CDR2 (germline): SEHNR, FQNEAQ (reference sequence). V lost 5 bases and J lost 4, with 14 bases in between. The CDR3 runs 15 residues. The CDR3 DNA follows: TGTGCCAGCAGCCTACAGGTTCTTGGTAATGAAAAACTGTTTTTT. It translates to CASSLQVLGNEKLFF.

This chain links TRBV27 with TRBJ2-7; D is undetermined. The length of the CDR3 is 14 residues. In germline, CDR1 is MNHEY, CDR2 SMNVEV (reference sequence). V lost 8 bases and J 0 bases, leaving 14 bases between the germline ends. In nucleotides, the CDR3 is TGTGCCAGCTTCTCTCCCCAAAGCTCCTACGAGCAGTACTTC. Its translation is CASFSPQSSYEQYF.

This sequence joins TRBV9 and TRBJ2-3, with D tentatively TRBD1 (5 bases). The CDR3 is made up of 16 amino acids. V shed 0 bases and J shed 4 bases, with 15 bases lying between them. CDR1 and CDR2 (germline): SGDLS, YYNGEE. The CDR3 DNA reads TGTGCCAGCAGCGTAGTTGGGGCTCCCTGGCCAGATACGCAGTATTTT. Residues: CASSVVGAPWPDTQYF.

The genes are TRBV5-1 and TRBJ2-7; 8 bases align to TRBD1. Trimming at V came to 1 base and at J to 6 bases, leaving 18 bases not matched to a gene. The CDR3 consists of 18 residues. The germline V gene encodes CDR1 SGHRS and CDR2 YFSETQ. As DNA, the CDR3 is TGCGCCAGCAGCTTGACCTCGGCCAGGACAGGGCCCCCAATCGAGCAGTACTTC. Protein sequence: CASSLTSARTGPPIEQYF.

The V call is TRBV6-5, the J call TRBJ2-3, with a possible D match to TRBD2 (6 bases). CDR3 length: 15 amino acids. Germline CDR1 reads MNHEY; CDR2 reads SVGAGI. V was pared by 6 bases and J by 1 base, with 14 bases between. CDR3 in amino acids: CASRRGWGGTDTQYF. The CDR3 region has the DNA TGTGCCAGCAGGAGAGGGTGGGGGGGCACAGATACGCAGTATTTT.